The T cell receptor (beta chain) under discussion was sequenced for a study of shared T cell receptors in the human thymus (dated by TCRdb to about 2021). As for the study more broadly: The study investigated the way shared, self-reactive T-cell receptor alpha chains are produced in the human thymus.

Libraries were prepared through the immunoSEQ multiplex PCR assay. TCRdb retrieved this table from immuneACCESS and kept in-frame rearrangements only. Not all clones are present; in checked studies, unresolved V genes account for under half, and no reason is known for the remainder. For this sample there are roughly 410,000 clones; approximately 95% appear just once. The biggest ten clones account for approximately 0.018% of the sample. Regarding this clone: What this receptor recognizes is not known. Per-base qualities were not stored, and no clone one base away is much larger.

There are 15 amino acids in the CDR3, from cysteine to phenylalanine inclusive. CDR3 DNA is the only sequence kept; it has 45 bases, read in frame from the first base. According to the germline V gene, CDR1 reads SGHDN and CDR2 reads FVKESK. At the junction V is shortened by 6 bases and J by 6 bases; bases outside the gene matches: 4. The receptor was derived from a human donor. The sequenced sample was thymocytes. The chain is made from TRBV14 and TRBJ2-1; TRBD2 lines up with 14 middle nucleotides. The nucleotide sequence reads as follows: TGTGCCAGCAGAACCGGGACTAGCGGGAGCAATGAGCAGTTCTTC. This is translated as CASRTGTSGSNEQFF.